The 32 T cell receptor beta chains given below trace back to one sample, sequenced in a study of blood T cell repertoires in COVID-19. This table comes from immunoSEQ multiplex PCR, and its TCRdb copy is limited to in-frame clones, with some not included. The data hold 380,000 or so clones, with roughly four fifths observed a single time. The sample was peripheral blood. The receptors stem from a human donor with acute or convalescent COVID-19. The donor label of this sample is uncertain.

This clone was seen just once. The chain recombines TRBV6-6 with TRBJ2-2; D is perhaps TRBD1 (6 bases). Germline CDR1 MNHNY, CDR2 SVGAGI (reference sequence). V was cut by 6 bases and J by 0 bases, with 8 bases left in between. The CDR3 consists of 14 residues. The CDR3 nucleotides are TGTGCCAGCAGGGGACAACCGAACACCGGGGAGCTGTTTTTT. The encoded protein is CASRGQPNTGELFF.

The chain recombines TRBV13 with TRBJ1-1; D ambiguous. V was pared by 3 bases and J by 0 bases, with 8 bases between. Germline V gives CDR1 PRHDT, CDR2 FYEKMQ (reference sequence). The CDR3 loop spans 14 amino acids. CDR3: CASSFNRMNTEAFF. The CDR3, as DNA: TGTGCCAGCAGCTTTAACAGAATGAACACTGAAGCTTTCTTT.

J is TRBJ1-5 and V is TRBV5-5; a weak D match, TRBD1 (5 bases). There are 16 residues in the CDR3. Trimming removed 1 base at V and 0 bases at J, with 11 bases between. Germline CDR1 is SGHKS and CDR2 is YYEKEE (reference sequence). In nucleotides, the CDR3 is TGTGCCAGCAGCTTGTATCCAGGGATTAGCAATCAGCCCCAGCATTTT. Translated, it gives CASSLYPGISNQPQHF.

The chain carries TRBV6-5 and TRBJ2-5; 7 bases align to TRBD2. From germline, CDR1 is MNHEY and CDR2 SVGAGI. V was clipped by 2 bases and J by 2 bases; unmatched bases: 8. The CDR3 covers 16 residues. The CDR3 DNA is TGTGCCAGCAGTTACGGATTAGCGGGCCTTCAAGAGACCCAGTACTTC. Amino acids: CASSYGLAGLQETQYF.

The chain carries TRBV6-6 and TRBJ2-2; 7 nucleotides align to TRBD2. This CDR3 is built from 15 residues. Germline trimming cut 8 bases from V and 6 bases from J; bases unmatched to any gene: 12. Germline assignment: CDR1 MNHNY and CDR2 SVGAGI (reference sequence). This chain's CDR3 is CASRDYGFGAGELFF. DNA for the CDR3: TGTGCCAGCCGGGACTACGGGTTCGGGGCCGGGGAGCTGTTTTTT.

The rearrangement joins TRBV20-1 to TRBJ2-4; 8 bases are shared with TRBD2. The V segment lost 3 bases and the J segment 8 bases; nucleotides outside the gene matches: 3. Looked up from germline, CDR1 is DFQATT and CDR2 is SNEGSKA (reference sequence). The CDR3 loop spans 12 amino acids. CDR3 sequence: CSASPSGYIQYF. CDR3 DNA sequence: TGCAGTGCTAGTCCTAGCGGGTACATTCAGTACTTC.

This chain connects TRBV2 to TRBJ2-7; no definite D call. Germline-derived CDR1 and CDR2 are SNHLY and FYNNEI. CDR3 length equals 12 residues. The V gene lost 5 bases and the J gene lost 2 bases, with 7 bases spanning the gap. The CDR3 loop is CASSLDPYEQYF. In nucleotides, the CDR3 is TGTGCCAGCAGTCTAGACCCCTACGAGCAGTACTTC.

The J gene is TRBJ1-4, the V gene TRBV6-5; weak D call: TRBD1 (6 bases). This CDR3 region has 15 residues. Germline V gives CDR1 MNHEY, CDR2 SVGAGI. Trimming took off 8 bases at V and 8 bases at J, with 21 bases between the two ends. The CDR3 coding sequence is TGTGCCAGCTGGTCTCCGGGGGGCTATCGCGAAAAACTGTTTTTT. Its protein product is CASWSPGGYREKLFF.

This clone appeared a single time. This chain joins TRBV9 and TRBJ1-2; weak D call: TRBD1 (5 bases). V was shortened by 1 base and J by 4 bases, with 17 bases between the two germline ends. There are 16 residues in the CDR3. Germline assignment: CDR1 SGDLS and CDR2 YYNGEE. CDR3 nucleotides: TGTGCCAGCAGCGTAAGGCAGGGCGTAAGTCGCTATGGCTACACCTTC. Translated: CASSVRQGVSRYGYTF.

Here the CDR3 reads CARSSARGLVYEQYF. Written as DNA, the CDR3 is TGTGCCAGAAGCTCGGCTAGGGGACTAGTTTACGAGCAGTACTTC. The chain joins TRBV5-3 to TRBJ2-7, with 8 positions matching TRBD2. TRBV5-3 is labeled an ORF, and its function is uncertain. This CDR3 has 15 residues. J gave up 4 bases and V 3 bases, and 9 bases lay outside the gene matches.

The V and J genes are TRBV3-1 (or the pseudogene TRBV3-2) and TRBJ2-1, with TRBD1 matching over 7 bases. Trimming at V came to 0 bases and at J to 4 bases, leaving 3 bases not matched to a gene. The CDR3 loop spans 15 amino acids. Germline V gene data show CDR1 as LGHDT and CDR2 as YNNKEL (reference sequence). CDR3: CASSQDRDSYNEQFF. The CDR3 nucleotides read TGTGCCAGCAGCCAAGATCGGGACAGTTACAATGAGCAGTTCTTC.

The chain recombines TRBV2 with TRBJ1-1, with a weak D call TRBD1 (5 bases). This CDR3 contains 15 residues. Germline values: CDR1 SNHLY, CDR2 FYNNEI. Trimming stripped 6 bases from V and 7 bases from J, with 21 bases between. CDR3 protein: CASSEHLVRAHEAFF. The CDR3, as DNA: TGTGCCAGCAGCGAACATTTAGTCAGGGCACATGAAGCTTTCTTT.

V and J are TRBV5-1 and TRBJ2-1; possible D gene TRBD2, 6 bases. Trimming took off 6 bases at V and 6 bases at J, with 22 bases between the two ends. The CDR3 length is 16 residues. Germline CDR1 and CDR2: SGHRS and YFSETQ. The CDR3 DNA is TGCGCCAGCACCAGGAGGGGTGGTACTACGGGCAATGAGCAGTTCTTC. Encoded protein: CASTRRGGTTGNEQFF.

The chain joins TRBV3-1 (or the pseudogene TRBV3-2) to TRBJ1-5, with 8 bases aligning to TRBD1. CDR3 size: 16 residues. CDR1 and CDR2 from the germline V gene are LGHDT and YNNKEL (reference sequence). J gave up 0 bases and V 1 base, and 2 bases lay outside the gene matches. DNA for the CDR3: TGTGCCAGCAGCCAAGCCGGACAGGGTAGCAATCAGCCCCAGCATTTT. Amino acid sequence: CASSQAGQGSNQPQHF.

V gene TRBV15 combines with J gene TRBJ2-5; 13 nucleotides align to TRBD2. The CDR3 contains 17 residues. In germline, CDR1 is LNHNV, CDR2 YYDKDF (reference sequence). The ends lost 4 bases at V and 3 bases at J; junction bases unmatched: 8. The CDR3, as DNA: TGTGCCACCAGCACAGTGGGACTAGCGGGAAGAAAAGAGACCCAGTACTTC. Translating it yields CATSTVGLAGRKETQYF.

The count of this clone is one. J is TRBJ1-1 and V is TRBV6-5; D call uncertain. Germline V CDR1 and CDR2: MNHEY, SVGAGI. V gave up 7 bases and J gave up 4 bases, with 13 bases separating them. The CDR3 runs to 13 residues. This chain's CDR3 is CASTSGGGTEAFF. The CDR3 DNA follows: TGTGCCAGCACCTCCGGAGGCGGCACTGAAGCTTTCTTT.

Here the CDR3 reads CASSLDVSTNYGYTF. The CDR3 DNA reads TGTGCCAGCAGCTTGGACGTCAGTACTAACTATGGCTACACCTTC. This chain uses TRBV5-8 with TRBJ1-2; D is ambiguous. Trimming cost V 0 bases and J 0 bases, with 9 bases left between them. CDR1 is SGHTS, CDR2 YDEGEE, per germline. The CDR3 has 15 amino acids.

The chain combines TRBV18 with TRBJ1-1; TRBD1 matches at 8 bases. The V gene end was trimmed by 5 bases and the J gene end by 1 base; junction bases not matched to a gene: 9. CDR1 and CDR2 (germline): KGHSH, LQKENI. This CDR3 is built from 16 residues. The CDR3 DNA follows: TGTGCCAGCTCAGCGCTGACAGGGGAGTGGAACACTGAAGCTTTCTTT. The encoded protein is CASSALTGEWNTEAFF.

This clone was recorded a few times. Distinct nucleotide sequences in the sample also encode this CDR3. V gene TRBV28 combines with J gene TRBJ1-2; 7 bases match TRBD1. The CDR3 runs 13 residues. After removal of 6 bases from V and 2 bases from J, the junction contained 3 bases not matched to a gene. The germline V gene encodes CDR1 MDHEN and CDR2 SYDVKM. CDR3 nucleotide sequence: TGTGCCAGCAGACGACAGGGAAACTATGGCTACACCTTC. Its translation is CASRRQGNYGYTF.

This clone was seen once. The chain carries TRBV6-2 or TRBV6-3 and TRBJ1-2; D uncertain. V lost 2 bases, J lost 7 bases, and 8 bases lay in between. Germline lookup yields CDR1 MNHEY and CDR2 SVGEGT. The CDR3 covers 12 residues. The CDR3 loop is CASSYAESGYTF. The CDR3 DNA sequence: TGTGCCAGCAGTTACGCCGAGAGTGGCTACACCTTC.

V and J are TRBV3-1 (or the pseudogene TRBV3-2) and TRBJ2-2, with 7 bases matching TRBD2. The CDR3 totals 16 residues. The germline gives CDR1 LGHDT, CDR2 YNNKEL (reference sequence). V was pared by 1 base and J by 6 bases, with 8 bases of the junction left unmatched. CDR3 sequence (DNA): TGTGCCAGCAGCCAAGCCTGGGGAGGGTCGGCCGGGGAGCTGTTTTTT. This codes for CASSQAWGGSAGELFF.

V and J are TRBV19 and TRBJ2-3; TRBD2 agrees at 10 bases. With 5 bases clipped from V and 4 bases from J, the junction kept 15 bases outside the gene matches. The CDR3 loop spans 18 amino acids. The germline V gene has CDR1 LNHDA and CDR2 SQIVND (reference sequence). CDR3 sequence: CASSFLAGVRGWADTQYF. The CDR3 DNA sequence: TGTGCCAGTAGTTTCCTAGCGGGAGTACGAGGGTGGGCAGATACGCAGTATTTT. Full variable domain (rest looked up from reference TRBV19 and TRBJ2-3): DGGITQSPKYLFRKEGQNVTLSCEQNLNHDAMYWYRQDPGQGLRLIYYSQIVNDFQKGDIAEGYSVSREKKESFPLTVTSAQKNPTAFYLCASSFLAGVRGWADTQYFGPGTRLTVL.

This clone occurred a few times. The chain employs TRBV30 and TRBJ1-1; 8 nucleotides line up with TRBD1. V gave up 4 bases and J gave up 1 base; unmatched junction bases: 8. The germline gives CDR1 GTSNPN, CDR2 SVGIG (reference sequence). There are 15 residues in the CDR3. The chain's CDR3 is CAWTPTDRANTEAFF. CDR3 DNA sequence: TGTGCCTGGACCCCAACGGACAGGGCGAACACTGAAGCTTTCTTT.

The rearrangement links TRBV29-1 to TRBJ2-3; TRBD2 agrees at 8 bases. CDR1 is SQVTM, CDR2 ANQGSEA, per germline. This CDR3 contains 13 residues. V shed 7 bases and J 4 bases; nucleotides not matched to a gene: 7. CDR3 coding DNA: TGCAGCGGTCGCCGGACTAGCCCAGATACGCAGTATTTT. Its translation: CSGRRTSPDTQYF.

This chain uses TRBV6-6 with TRBJ1-1; D call uncertain. The germline V and J ends were trimmed by 5 bases and 1 base, with 17 bases remaining between them. The germline V gene has CDR1 MNHNY and CDR2 SVGAGI (reference sequence). The CDR3 is made up of 16 amino acids. The CDR3 is CASSRRPEAANTEAFF. CDR3 DNA: TGTGCCAGCAGTCGACGCCCCGAGGCAGCGAACACTGAAGCTTTCTTT.

This chain joins TRBV4-1 and TRBJ1-4; D is perhaps TRBD1 (6 bases). This CDR3 is built from 16 residues. From germline, CDR1 is MGHRA and CDR2 YSYEKL. Trimming removed 4 bases at V and 8 bases at J, with 20 bases between. The CDR3 sequence is CASSPGSRQVEEKLFF. The DNA for the CDR3 is TGCGCCAGCAGCCCGGGGAGCCGACAGGTGGAGGAAAAACTGTTTTTT.

J is TRBJ2-7 and V is TRBV2; the match to TRBD2 covers 7 bases. Germline V CDR1 and CDR2: SNHLY, FYNNEI. The CDR3 covers 14 residues. The V and J ends lost 4 bases and 0 bases, in that order; junction bases with no gene match: 3. DNA for the CDR3: TGTGCCAGCAGTGTTTCTAGCGGCTCCTACGAGCAGTACTTC. Translated, it gives CASSVSSGSYEQYF.

V usage is TRBV6-5 and J usage is TRBJ1-4; 7 nucleotides match TRBD1. This CDR3 region has 14 residues. V shed 5 bases and J 9 bases; nucleotides not matched to a gene: 9. Germline CDR1 reads MNHEY; CDR2 reads SVGAGI. CDR3 nucleotide sequence: TGTGCCAGCAGTAAGACGGGACAGTCTAAAAAACTGTTTTTT. Translated: CASSKTGQSKKLFF.

This clone is termed medium-sized. V is TRBV6-4 and J is TRBJ2-1; the D gene is possibly TRBD2 (7 bases). Germline CDR1 reads MRHNA; CDR2 reads SNTAGT. The CDR3 consists of 15 residues. Trimming stripped 2 bases from V and 0 bases from J, with 8 bases between. Here the CDR3 DNA reads TGTGCCAGCAGTGACGGGGGGGCCTCCTACAATGAGCAGTTCTTC. This codes for CASSDGGASYNEQFF.

Here the CDR3 reads CASIPPRNTEAFF. CDR3 bases: TGTGCCAGCATACCGCCGAGGAACACTGAAGCTTTCTTT. V gene TRBV2 combines with J gene TRBJ1-1; no clear D gene. Trimming took 7 bases from V and 1 from J, leaving 10 bases between them. The CDR3 consists of 13 residues. The germline CDR1 and CDR2 sequences are SNHLY and FYNNEI. The whole variable domain, filled in from reference TRBV2 and TRBJ1-1, reads EPEVTQTPSHQVTQMGQEVILRCVPISNHLYFYWYRQILGQKVEFLVSFYNNEISEKSEIFDDQFSVERPDGSNFTLKIRSTKLEDSAMYFCASIPPRNTEAFFGQGTRLTVV.

The chain joins TRBV11-2 to TRBJ1-2, with a weak D call TRBD1 (6 bases). V shed 4 bases and J shed 5 bases, with 20 bases lying between them. The CDR3 runs 16 residues. CDR1 and CDR2 from the germline V gene are SGHAT and FQNNGV. The CDR3 nucleotides read TGTGCCAGCAGCTCCCGAGGAGGGGGGGACCCTTATGGCTACACCTTC. This translates into CASSSRGGGDPYGYTF.

The V and J genes are TRBV29-1 and TRBJ1-1, with 9 nucleotides matching TRBD1. The CDR3 totals 13 residues. Per the germline V gene, CDR1 is SQVTM and CDR2 is ANQGSEA. The V gene end was trimmed by 7 bases and the J gene end by 0 bases; junction bases not matched to a gene: 3. The CDR3 here is CSAWDRVNTEAFF. CDR3 DNA sequence: TGCAGCGCATGGGACAGGGTGAACACTGAAGCTTTCTTT.